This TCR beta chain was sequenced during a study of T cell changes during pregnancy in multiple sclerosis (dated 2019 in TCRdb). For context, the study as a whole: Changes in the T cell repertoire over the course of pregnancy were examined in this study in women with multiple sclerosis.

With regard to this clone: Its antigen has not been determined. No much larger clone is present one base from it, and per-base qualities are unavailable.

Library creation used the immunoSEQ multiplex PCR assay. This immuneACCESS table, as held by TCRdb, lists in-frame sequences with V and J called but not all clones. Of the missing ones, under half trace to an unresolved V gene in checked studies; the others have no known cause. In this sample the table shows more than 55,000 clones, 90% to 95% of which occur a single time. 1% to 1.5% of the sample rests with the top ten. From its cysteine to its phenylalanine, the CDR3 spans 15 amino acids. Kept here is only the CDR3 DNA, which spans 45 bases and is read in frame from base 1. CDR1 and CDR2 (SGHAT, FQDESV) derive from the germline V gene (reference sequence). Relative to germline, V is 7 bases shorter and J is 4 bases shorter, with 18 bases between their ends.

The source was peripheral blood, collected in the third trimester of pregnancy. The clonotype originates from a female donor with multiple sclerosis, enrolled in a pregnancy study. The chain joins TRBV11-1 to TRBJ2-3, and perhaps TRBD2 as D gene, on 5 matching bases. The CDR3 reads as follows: CASTRGRRNADTQYF. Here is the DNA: TGTGCCAGCACCCGGGGTAGGAGAAACGCAGATACGCAGTATTTT.